The sequence of this T cell receptor (beta chain) was determined in a study of cytomegalovirus exposure and HLA in healthy donors. Primers: 60 Vbeta forward and 13 Jbeta reverse. Sequencing used immunoSEQ multiplex PCR; TCRdb keeps in-frame clones, though not all of them. The sample lists about 63,000 clones, roughly 70% seen once, with roughly 25% in the top ten. The origin of this receptor is a man aged 45-60 years in good health and CMV-seropositive. The sample comprised PBMCs.

This CDR3 reads CASRLQFREDQPQHF. DNA of the CDR3: TGTGCCAGCAGACTCCAGTTCAGGGAGGATCAGCCCCAGCATTTT. The chain is built from TRBV6-6 and TRBJ1-5, with a tentative D call TRBD1 (5 bases). V was clipped by 6 bases and J by 5 bases, with 17 bases between them. Germline assignment: CDR1 MNHNY and CDR2 SVGAGI (reference sequence). The CDR3 contains 15 residues.